This T cell receptor beta chain stems from a study of identical twins. Broader study findings: Part of the zero-insertion signal could reflect confounding by invariant MAIT and iNKT cells. For cord blood, abundant beta clonotypes had fewer insertions, unlike memory repertoires, which showed none. Among monozygotic twins, out-of-frame TCR alpha sharing exceeded what models predicted.

A universal primer site came from template switching; cDNA carried unique molecular identifiers. TCRdb called the 5' RACE reads again in MiXCR, with one record for every CDR3 protein. This table has fewer than 20,000 distinct CDR3 sequences, 69% appearing once. This clonotype has a single count. Its antigen is as yet unknown. Material for sequencing was memory (CD45RO+) T cells sorted from blood. The sequence came from a woman aged 18 to 35 in good health. This table probably holds off-target reads from a library built for another chain.

CDR3 loop: CSAFIAGATGELFF. Here the CDR3 DNA reads TGCAGTGCTTTCATAGCGGGAGCGACCGGGGAGCTGTTTTTT. The chain employs TRBV20-1 and TRBJ2-2; 9 bases line up with TRBD2. J was trimmed by 5 bases and V by 5 bases; bases with no gene match: 6. Per the germline V gene, CDR1 is DFQATT and CDR2 is SNEGSKA (reference sequence). CDR3 size: 14 residues.